This T cell receptor (beta chain) derives from a study of blood T cell repertoires in COVID-19. Study background: The origin of the acute and convalescent COVID-19 samples was the United States, Italy and Spain. PBMCs, B-cell-depleted T cells, or T cells provided the cDNA or gDNA that made up the material.

Per the germline V gene, CDR1 is LGHNA and CDR2 is YSLEER. V was clipped by 0 bases and J by 7 bases, with 12 bases between them. This CDR3 has 14 amino acids. Sequenced by immunoSEQ multiplex PCR; TCRdb stores in-frame clones only, minus some. The profile shows roughly 180,000 clones, around 76% of them singletons. This chain connects TRBV4-3 to TRBJ1-1, with D perhaps matching TRBD1 (5 bases). This sequence originates from a woman aged 45-65 years with active or convalescent COVID-19. Sequencing was done on a sample of peripheral blood. CDR3 sequence: CASSQDKGLIEAFF. As DNA, the CDR3 is TGCGCCAGCAGCCAAGACAAGGGACTCATTGAAGCTTTCTTT.